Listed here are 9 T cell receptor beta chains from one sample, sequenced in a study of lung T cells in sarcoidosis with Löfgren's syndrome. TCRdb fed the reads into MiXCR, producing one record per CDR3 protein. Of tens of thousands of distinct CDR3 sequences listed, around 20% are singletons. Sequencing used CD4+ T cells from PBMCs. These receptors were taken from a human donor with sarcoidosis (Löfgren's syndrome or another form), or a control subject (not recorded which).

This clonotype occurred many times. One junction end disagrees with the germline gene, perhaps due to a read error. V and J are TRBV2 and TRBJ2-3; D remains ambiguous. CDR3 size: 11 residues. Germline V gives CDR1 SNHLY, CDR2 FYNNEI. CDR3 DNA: TGTGCCAGCAGCGAAGCAGATACGCAGTATTTT. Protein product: CASSEADTQYF.

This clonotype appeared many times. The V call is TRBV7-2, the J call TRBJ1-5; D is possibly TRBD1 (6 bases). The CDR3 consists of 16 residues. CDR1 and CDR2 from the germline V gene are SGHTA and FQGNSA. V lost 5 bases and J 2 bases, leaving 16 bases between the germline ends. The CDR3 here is CASSPTGQIGNQPQHF. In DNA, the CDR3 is TGTGCCAGCAGCCCGACCGGACAGATAGGCAATCAGCCCCAGCATTTT.

The DNA of the CDR3 is TGTGCCAGCAGATCTGGGCCGAGCTCCTATAATTCACCCCTCCACTTT. This gives the protein CASRSGPSSYNSPLHF. This chain links TRBV2 with TRBJ1-6, with unresolved D. The V end was cut by 6 bases, the J end by 0 bases, with 12 bases between. This CDR3 is built from 16 residues. Germline lookup yields CDR1 SNHLY and CDR2 FYNNEI.

DNA for the CDR3: TGTGCCTGGAGACAGGGGGCGACCACTGAAGCTTTCTTT. Its translation is CAWRQGATTEAFF. The chain has TRBV30 and TRBJ1-1; 9 bases align to TRBD1. CDR3 size: 13 residues. The trim removed 3 bases at V and 4 bases at J, leaving 3 bases unmatched. The germline V gene has CDR1 GTSNPN and CDR2 SVGIG (reference sequence).

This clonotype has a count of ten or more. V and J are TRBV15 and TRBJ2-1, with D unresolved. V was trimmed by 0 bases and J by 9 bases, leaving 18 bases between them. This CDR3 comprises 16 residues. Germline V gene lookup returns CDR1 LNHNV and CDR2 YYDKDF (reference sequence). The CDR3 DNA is TGTGCCACCAGCAGAGATGCACACTCAGAGAGACCTGAGCAGTTCTTC. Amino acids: CATSRDAHSERPEQFF.

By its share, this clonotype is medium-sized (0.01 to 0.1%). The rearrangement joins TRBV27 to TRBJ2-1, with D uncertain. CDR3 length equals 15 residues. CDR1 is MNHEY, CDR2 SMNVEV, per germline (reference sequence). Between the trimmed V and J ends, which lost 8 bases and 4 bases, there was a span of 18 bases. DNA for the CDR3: TGTGCCAGCCGGCACACCGCCTCGACGTACAATGAGCAGTTCTTC. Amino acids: CASRHTASTYNEQFF.

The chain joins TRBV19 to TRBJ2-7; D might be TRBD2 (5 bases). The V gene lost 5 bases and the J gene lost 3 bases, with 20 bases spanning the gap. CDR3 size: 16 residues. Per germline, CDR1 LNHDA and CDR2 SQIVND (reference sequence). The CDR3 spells CASSLRWAPTNYEQYF. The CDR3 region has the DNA TGTGCCAGTAGTCTCCGGTGGGCCCCGACTAACTACGAGCAGTACTTC.

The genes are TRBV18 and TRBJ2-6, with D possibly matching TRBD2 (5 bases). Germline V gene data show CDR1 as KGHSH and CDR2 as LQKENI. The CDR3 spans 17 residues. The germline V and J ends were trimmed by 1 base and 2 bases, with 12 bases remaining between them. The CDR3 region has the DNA TGTGCCAGCTCACCACAGGGAGAAGGCACTGGGGCCAACGTCCTGACTTTC. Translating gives CASSPQGEGTGANVLTF.

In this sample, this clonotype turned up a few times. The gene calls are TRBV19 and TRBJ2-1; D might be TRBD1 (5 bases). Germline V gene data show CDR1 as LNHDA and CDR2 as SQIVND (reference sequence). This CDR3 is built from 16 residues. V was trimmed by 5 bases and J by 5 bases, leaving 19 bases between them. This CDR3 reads CASSPPGHNLNNEQFF. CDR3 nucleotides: TGTGCCAGTAGTCCCCCTGGACACAACCTGAACAATGAGCAGTTCTTC.